What follows are 5 T cell receptor beta chains derived from one specimen sequenced in a study of blood T cell repertoires in COVID-19. The repertoire was sequenced with immunoSEQ multiplex PCR; TCRdb's copy has only in-frame clones and lacks some. The sample lists some 380,000 clones; over 75% were seen once. Sequencing was performed on PBMCs or T cells enriched from blood (not recorded which). The source is a man aged 25-45 years who had recovered from COVID-19.

The rearrangement links TRBV30 to TRBJ1-4, with D hard to call. The CDR3 loop spans 14 amino acids. CDR1 is GTSNPN and CDR2 is SVGIG in the germline V gene (reference sequence). The V and J ends lost 2 bases and 0 bases respectively, with 7 bases between them. This CDR3 reads CAWSLIATNEKLFF. For the CDR3, the DNA is TGTGCCTGGAGTCTAATTGCAACTAATGAAAAACTGTTTTTT.

The CDR3 DNA reads as TGTGCCAGCAGCTTGGCTGGCAGTATGAACACTGAAGCTTTCTTT. It encodes CASSLAGSMNTEAFF. J is TRBJ1-1 and V is TRBV5-8; D unresolved. This CDR3 has 15 residues. Germline values: CDR1 SGHTS, CDR2 YDEGEE. Deletions cut 0 bases from V and 0 bases from J, with 9 bases between.

This clone was observed a single time. The chain uses TRBV7-2 and TRBJ2-2, with 7 bases aligning to TRBD1. J was trimmed by 8 bases and V by 1 base; bases with no gene match: 7. Germline CDR1 and CDR2: SGHTA and FQGNSA. The CDR3 is 15 residues long. The CDR3 DNA follows: TGTGCCAGCAGCTTAGTGGCAGGGGGTTATGGGGAGCTGTTTTTT. Protein sequence: CASSLVAGGYGELFF.

This sequence joins TRBV2 and TRBJ1-4; D is unclear. The CDR3 runs 12 residues. V was cut by 2 bases and J by 8 bases, with 6 bases left in between. The V gene's germline CDR1 is SNHLY and CDR2 FYNNEI. The CDR3 here is CASSETPEKLFF. For the CDR3, the DNA is TGTGCCAGCAGTGAAACACCAGAAAAACTGTTTTTT.

The CDR3 here is CASTKTGSTVNTEAFF. CDR3 coding DNA: TGCGCCAGCACCAAGACAGGATCAACCGTGAACACTGAAGCTTTCTTT. The J gene is TRBJ1-1, the V gene TRBV5-1; D is perhaps TRBD1 (6 bases). V was clipped by 6 bases and J by 0 bases, with 18 bases between them. Germline V CDR1 and CDR2: SGHRS, YFSETQ. This CDR3 has 16 residues.